What follows describes a single TCR beta chain. Produced via immunoSEQ multiplex PCR; TCRdb's table is partial and in-frame only. Of fewer than 150,000 clones listed, less than 97% are singletons. This specimen comes from a study of T cell changes during pregnancy in multiple sclerosis. The CDR3 consists of 14 residues. Per germline, CDR1 LNHDA and CDR2 SQIVND (reference sequence). Trimming at V came to 5 bases and at J to 3 bases, leaving 6 bases not matched to a gene. This chain joins TRBV19 and TRBJ2-7, with TRBD2 identical over 8 bases. This TCR was sampled from a female donor with multiple sclerosis, enrolled in a pregnancy study. Here the sequenced sample was peripheral blood, taken after pregnancy. CDR3: CASSPFSGSYEQYF. The CDR3 nucleotides read TGTGCCAGTAGTCCCTTCAGCGGGAGCTACGAGCAGTACTTC.